These T cell receptor beta chains were read from a single sample in a study of blood T cell repertoires in COVID-19. The assay was immunoSEQ multiplex PCR, and TCRdb's table has in-frame clones only and misses some. The sample carries just under 80,000 clones, roughly 88% recorded once. The sample consisted of peripheral blood. Every receptor here comes from a human donor in a cohort sampled during active COVID-19. CDR3s include the opening cysteine and the closing phenylalanine or tryptophan. The D gene is left open where the match is weak. Expanded clones get a size class; other rows say once, few or many, or leave the size out.

cdr3_length d_call j_call clone_size v_call cdr3_aa cdr3_nt
16 TRBD2 TRBJ2-4 NA TRBV3-1/TRBV3-2 CASSPPPGGSRGIQYF TGTGCCAGCAGCCCCCCCCCGGGAGGGTCAAGGGGCATTCAGTACTTC
17 TRBD1 TRBJ1-4 NA TRBV4-1 CASSQDQTGTGGEKLFF TGCGCCAGCAGCCAAGACCAGACCGGGACAGGAGGGGAAAAACTGTTTTTT
12 NA TRBJ1-1 NA TRBV6-5 CASSLRRTEAFF TGTGCCAGCAGCCTTCGCCGGACTGAAGCTTTCTTT
16 TRBD1 TRBJ2-3 NA TRBV18 CASSPQTGGRTDTQYF TGTGCCAGCTCACCCCAGACAGGGGGTAGGACAGATACGCAGTATTTT
12 NA TRBJ1-5 NA TRBV6-1 CASSDGNQPQHF TGTGCCAGCAGTGACGGGAATCAGCCCCAGCATTTT
15 NA TRBJ1-1 few TRBV6-1 CASSELPGYLTEAFF TGTGCCAGCAGTGAACTCCCAGGGTATCTCACTGAAGCTTTCTTT
14 NA TRBJ1-5 NA TRBV4-2 CASSQAGPGQPQHF TGTGCCAGCAGCCAAGCAGGGCCAGGTCAGCCCCAGCATTTT
12 TRBD1 TRBJ1-2 NA TRBV11-1 CASSPGQGGYTF TGTGCCAGCAGCCCAGGACAGGGCGGCTACACCTTC
15 NA TRBJ2-1 NA TRBV6-2/TRBV6-3 CASSYLTGSRSEQFF TGTGCCAGCAGTTACTTAACAGGGAGTCGTAGTGAGCAGTTCTTC
14 NA TRBJ2-1 few TRBV19 CASSKQSPYNEQFF TGTGCCAGTAGTAAACAGTCCCCCTACAATGAGCAGTTCTTC
15 NA TRBJ1-1 NA TRBV7-2 CASSPPGIDNTEAFF TGTGCCAGCAGCCCCCCGGGAATCGATAACACTGAAGCTTTCTTT
14 TRBD1 TRBJ1-2 NA TRBV2 CASRVTGMMDGYTF TGTGCCAGCAGAGTGACAGGGATGATGGATGGCTACACCTTC
14 TRBD2 TRBJ2-5 NA TRBV11-2 CASSRSGSGETQYF TGTGCCAGCAGCCGTAGCGGGAGCGGTGAGACCCAGTACTTC
16 TRBD1 TRBJ1-5 NA TRBV18 CASSLPGTGHRQPQHF TGTGCCAGCTCACTCCCCGGGACAGGGCACAGGCAGCCCCAGCATTTT
15 NA TRBJ2-1 NA TRBV7-2 CASSLAGGEYNEQFF TGTGCCAGCAGCTTAGCAGGCGGGGAGTACAATGAGCAGTTCTTC
19 TRBD2 TRBJ2-3 NA TRBV9 CASSSAGSGVLRSTDTQYF TGTGCCAGCAGCTCAGCGGGTAGCGGGGTTCTCAGATCCACAGATACGCAGTATTTT
15 NA TRBJ2-1 NA TRBV2 CASGGLASDYNEQFF TGTGCCAGCGGTGGTTTGGCTAGCGACTACAATGAGCAGTTCTTC
13 NA TRBJ1-2 NA TRBV24-1 CATSERRAHGYTF TGTGCCACCAGTGAGCGCAGGGCCCATGGCTACACCTTC
16 TRBD1 TRBJ1-3 NA TRBV5-1 CASSLAGTGRGNTIYF TGCGCCAGCAGCTTGGCCGGGACAGGGAGAGGAAACACCATATATTTT
14 NA TRBJ1-3 NA TRBV7-7 CASSPGVQGNTIYF TGTGCCAGCAGCCCAGGGGTTCAGGGAAACACCATATATTTT
14 NA TRBJ2-5 NA TRBV30 CAWSVQGMEETQYF TGTGCCTGGAGTGTTCAGGGTATGGAGGAGACCCAGTACTTC
14 NA TRBJ1-5 NA TRBV24-1 CATSAGTGAQPQHF TGTGCCACCAGTGCCGGGACGGGAGCTCAGCCCCAGCATTTT
14 NA TRBJ2-5 NA TRBV7-2 CASSPTGHQETQYF TGTGCCAGCAGCCCGACAGGCCACCAAGAGACCCAGTACTTC
15 TRBD2 TRBJ2-1 NA TRBV5-1 CASSDGGSSYNEQFF TGCGCCAGCAGCGACGGGGGGAGCTCCTACAATGAGCAGTTCTTC
14 NA TRBJ1-2 NA TRBV18 CASSPNRDVYGYTF TGTGCCAGCTCACCAAACAGGGATGTCTATGGCTACACCTTC
21 TRBD1 TRBJ1-3 few TRBV2 CASSDSTGETIIRNSGNTIYF TGTGCCAGCAGTGACTCGACAGGGGAGACCATCATTCGAAACTCTGGAAACACCATATATTTT
14 NA TRBJ1-1 NA TRBV18 CASSPNGRVAEAFF TGTGCCAGCTCACCAAACGGCAGGGTGGCTGAAGCTTTCTTT
12 NA TRBJ1-4 NA TRBV12-5 CASGASSEKLFF TGTGCTAGTGGCGCAAGTAGTGAAAAACTGTTTTTT
14 NA TRBJ2-4 NA TRBV27 CASSFGQAKNIQYF TGTGCCAGCAGTTTTGGACAAGCCAAAAACATTCAGTACTTC
14 TRBD1 TRBJ2-1 few TRBV5-1 CASSEQGAINEQFF TGCGCCAGCAGCGAACAGGGGGCAATTAATGAGCAGTTCTTC
16 TRBD2 TRBJ2-3 NA TRBV9 CASSVGTSGIRDTQYF TGTGCCAGCAGCGTAGGGACTAGCGGGATAAGAGATACGCAGTATTTT
15 TRBD2 TRBJ2-7 NA TRBV6-2/TRBV6-3 CASSYGLAGGHEQYF TGTGCCAGCAGTTACGGACTAGCGGGAGGGCACGAGCAGTACTTC
15 TRBD2 TRBJ2-3 NA TRBV3-1/TRBV3-2 CASSSGTSGGDTQYF TGTGCCAGCAGCTCCGGGACTAGCGGGGGAGATACGCAGTATTTT
14 NA TRBJ1-1 NA TRBV6-6 CASIISGDSTEAFF TGTGCCAGCATTATTTCAGGGGATAGCACTGAAGCTTTCTTT
16 NA TRBJ2-3 NA TRBV10-3 CAISESPLGHTDTQYF TGTGCCATCAGTGAGTCACCCCTAGGCCATACAGATACGCAGTATTTT
14 TRBD1 TRBJ2-7 NA TRBV5-1 CASSPGQEPYEQYF TGCGCCAGCAGTCCGGGACAGGAACCATACGAGCAGTACTTC
16 TRBD2 TRBJ2-3 NA TRBV19 CASTLTSGGAGDTQYF TGTGCCAGTACCCTGACTAGCGGGGGGGCAGGAGATACGCAGTATTTT
14 NA TRBJ2-7 NA TRBV7-2 CASSLRNQGYEQYF TGTGCCAGCAGCTTAAGGAACCAGGGGTACGAGCAGTACTTC
13 TRBD2 TRBJ2-5 NA TRBV6-2/TRBV6-3 CASSQAGLKTQYF TGTGCCAGCAGCCAAGCGGGACTAAAGACCCAGTACTTC
13 NA TRBJ1-2 NA TRBV2 CASWPAGAHGYTF TGTGCCAGCTGGCCCGCGGGGGCGCACGGCTACACCTTC
12 NA TRBJ1-1 few TRBV19 CASSGKVEEAFF TGTGCCAGTAGCGGGAAAGTGGAGGAAGCTTTCTTT
12 NA TRBJ1-1 NA TRBV27 CASSTYRTEAFF TGTGCCAGCAGTACTTACAGGACTGAAGCTTTCTTT
13 TRBD2 TRBJ2-7 NA TRBV5-4 CASSAGTTYEQYF TGTGCCAGCAGCGCCGGGACTACCTACGAGCAGTACTTC
15 TRBD2 TRBJ2-5 NA TRBV9 CASSITGGAEETQYF TGTGCCAGCAGCATAACCGGGGGGGCGGAAGAGACCCAGTACTTC
15 TRBD1 TRBJ2-7 NA TRBV7-6 CASGLGQPTSYEQYF TGTGCCAGCGGACTGGGACAGCCAACATCCTACGAGCAGTACTTC
16 NA TRBJ2-3 NA TRBV5-5 CASSLGWTVRTDTQYF TGTGCCAGCAGCTTGGGGTGGACAGTCCGCACAGATACGCAGTATTTT
14 TRBD2 TRBJ2-3 once TRBV7-2 CASSFGGSSDTQYF TGTGCCAGCAGCTTTGGCGGGAGTTCAGATACGCAGTATTTT
14 NA TRBJ2-2 once TRBV5-1 CASSLTGNTGELFF TGCGCCAGCAGCTTGACAGGGAACACCGGGGAGCTGTTTTTT
15 NA TRBJ2-2 NA TRBV4-2 CASSQEGRNTGELFF TGTGCCAGCAGCCAAGAGGGCCGGAACACCGGGGAGCTGTTTTTT
15 NA TRBJ1-1 NA TRBV18 CASSPWYGEGGEAFF TGTGCCAGCTCACCATGGTACGGTGAGGGAGGTGAAGCTTTCTTT
15 NA TRBJ1-1 NA TRBV6-1 CASSDLGSMNTEAFF TGTGCCAGCAGTGATTTGGGGAGCATGAACACTGAAGCTTTCTTT
14 NA TRBJ1-2 NA TRBV7-2 CASSLPVSNYGYTF TGTGCCAGCAGCTTACCAGTATCTAACTATGGCTACACCTTC
12 NA TRBJ1-1 NA TRBV6-5 CASRTANTEAFF TGTGCCAGCAGAACTGCGAACACTGAAGCTTTCTTT
15 NA TRBJ1-6 NA TRBV7-8 CASSPRQTSNSPLHF TGTGCCAGCAGCCCGCGACAGACCTCCAATTCACCCCTCCACTTT